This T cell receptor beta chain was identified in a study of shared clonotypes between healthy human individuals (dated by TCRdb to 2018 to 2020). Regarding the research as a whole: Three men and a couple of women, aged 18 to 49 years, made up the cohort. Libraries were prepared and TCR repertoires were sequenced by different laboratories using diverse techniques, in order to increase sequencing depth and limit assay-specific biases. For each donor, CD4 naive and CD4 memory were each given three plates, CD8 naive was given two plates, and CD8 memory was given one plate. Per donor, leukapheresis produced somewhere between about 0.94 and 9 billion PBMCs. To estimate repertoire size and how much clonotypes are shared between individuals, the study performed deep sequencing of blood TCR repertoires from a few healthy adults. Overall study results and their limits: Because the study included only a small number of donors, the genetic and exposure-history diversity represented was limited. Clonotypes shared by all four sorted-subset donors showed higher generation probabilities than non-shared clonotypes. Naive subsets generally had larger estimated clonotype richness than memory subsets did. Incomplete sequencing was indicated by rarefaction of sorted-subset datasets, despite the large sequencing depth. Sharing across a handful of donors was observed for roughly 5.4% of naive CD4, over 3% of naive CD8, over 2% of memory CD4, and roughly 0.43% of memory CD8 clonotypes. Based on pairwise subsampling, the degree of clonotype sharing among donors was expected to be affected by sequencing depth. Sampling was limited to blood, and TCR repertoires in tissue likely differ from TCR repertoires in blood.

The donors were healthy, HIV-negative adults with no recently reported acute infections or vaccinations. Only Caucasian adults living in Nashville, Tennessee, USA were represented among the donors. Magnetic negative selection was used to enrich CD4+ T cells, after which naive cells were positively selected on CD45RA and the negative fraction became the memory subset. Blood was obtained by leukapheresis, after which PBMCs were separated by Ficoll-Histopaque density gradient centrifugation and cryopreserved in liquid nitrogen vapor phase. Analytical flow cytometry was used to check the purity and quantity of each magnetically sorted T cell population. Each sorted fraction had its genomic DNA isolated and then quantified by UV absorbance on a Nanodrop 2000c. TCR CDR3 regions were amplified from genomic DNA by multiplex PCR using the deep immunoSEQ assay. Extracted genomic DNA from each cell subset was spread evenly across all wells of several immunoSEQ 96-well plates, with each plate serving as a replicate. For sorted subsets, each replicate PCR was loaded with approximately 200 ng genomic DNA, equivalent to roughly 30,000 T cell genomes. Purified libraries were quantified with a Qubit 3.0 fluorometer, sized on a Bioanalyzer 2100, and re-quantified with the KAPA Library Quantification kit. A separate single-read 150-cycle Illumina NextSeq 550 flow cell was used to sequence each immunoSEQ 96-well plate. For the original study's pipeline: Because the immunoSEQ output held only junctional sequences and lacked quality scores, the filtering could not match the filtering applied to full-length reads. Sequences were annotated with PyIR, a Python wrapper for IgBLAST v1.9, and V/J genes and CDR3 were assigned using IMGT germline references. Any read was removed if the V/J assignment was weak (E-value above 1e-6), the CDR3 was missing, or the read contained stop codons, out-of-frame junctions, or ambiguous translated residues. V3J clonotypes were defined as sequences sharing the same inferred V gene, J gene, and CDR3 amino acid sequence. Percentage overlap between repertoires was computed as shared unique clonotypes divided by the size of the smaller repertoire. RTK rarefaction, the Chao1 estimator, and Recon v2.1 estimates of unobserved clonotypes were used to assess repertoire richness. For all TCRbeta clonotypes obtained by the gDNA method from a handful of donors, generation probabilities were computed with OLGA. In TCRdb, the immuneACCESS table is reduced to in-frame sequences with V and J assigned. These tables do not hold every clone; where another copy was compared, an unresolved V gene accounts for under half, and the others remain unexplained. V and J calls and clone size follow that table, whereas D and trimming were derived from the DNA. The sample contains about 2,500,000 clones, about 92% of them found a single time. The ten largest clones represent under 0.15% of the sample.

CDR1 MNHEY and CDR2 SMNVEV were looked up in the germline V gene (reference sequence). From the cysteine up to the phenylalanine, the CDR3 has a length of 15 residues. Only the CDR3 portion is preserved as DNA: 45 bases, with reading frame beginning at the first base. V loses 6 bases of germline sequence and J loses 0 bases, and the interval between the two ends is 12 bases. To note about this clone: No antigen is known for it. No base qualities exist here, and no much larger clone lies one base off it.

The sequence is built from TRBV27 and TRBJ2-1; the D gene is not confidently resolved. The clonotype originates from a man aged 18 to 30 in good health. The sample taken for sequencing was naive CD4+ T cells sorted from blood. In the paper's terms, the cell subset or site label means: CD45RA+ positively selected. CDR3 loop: CASRVAVSSYNEQFF. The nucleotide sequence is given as TGTGCCAGCAGGGTAGCAGTCAGCTCCTACAATGAGCAGTTCTTC.